This T cell receptor beta chain was identified in a study of CD8+ T cells in alopecia areata (dated by TCRdb to between 2018 and 2020). Describing the broader study: Treated patients were enrolled in an open-label pilot trial of oral tofacitinib, 5 to 10 mg twice daily, for moderate-to-severe alopecia areata. Patients received tofacitinib for 6 to 18 months and were then followed off drug for 6 months to check for delayed response and recurrence. Scalp clonality was compared across normal scalp (n=4), patchy alopecia areata scalp (n=8), and alopecia totalis/universalis scalp (n=8). Disease severity in treated patients was measured with the SALT score, which quantifies the percentage of affected scalp surface area. The study used high-throughput TCRbeta sequencing to examine T cell clonal expansion in alopecia areata, in both the C3H/HeJ mouse model and human patients. The RNA source kit depended on sample type: the PAXgene miRNA kit for fixed scalp, the miRNeasy kit for PBMCs, and the RNeasy kit for mouse skin. Biopsies were taken from tofacitinib-treated patients at baseline and again at 4 and 24 weeks into treatment, and several of those patients also had a later scalp biopsy. TCRbeta CDR3 regions were amplified by immunoSEQ multiplex PCR using 35 Vbeta forward and 13 Jbeta reverse primers. On the human side, TCRbeta sequencing was run on scalp tissue and on sorted CD4+ and CD8+ peripheral blood T cells from healthy controls and from alopecia areata patients with either patchy or totalis/universalis disease.

Libraries were made using the immunoSEQ multiplex PCR assay. To provide template for TCR sequencing, every sample had RNA extracted and reverse transcribed into cDNA. First-strand cDNA was synthesized with SuperScript III using a 2:1 mix of oligo-dT and random hexamers. A synthetic immune receptor repertoire was used to measure amplification bias, and any remaining bias was corrected computationally. Turning to the authors' computational methods: After raw reads were preprocessed to remove errors, the CDR3 was defined following IMGT conventions as running from the conserved cysteine to phenylalanine. Clonality was computed as 1 minus the Shannon entropy, with the entropy normalized by log2 of the number of productive unique TCRs. Whether each scalp clone was CD4 or CD8 was inferred by checking scalp TCRbeta sequences against the CD4 and CD8 repertoires from sorted blood. The clones in this table, taken by TCRdb from immuneACCESS, are in-frame only. Not every clone is retained; where verified, under half of the shortfall comes from an unresolved V gene, and the cause of the rest is unknown. V, J and clone size derive from that table, while D and trimming were established from the DNA sequence. For this sample there are about 180,000 clones; 53% appear just once. In total, the top ten clones hold 10% to 11% of the sample.

Remarks on this clone: Its antigen target is currently unknown. There are no base qualities to consult, and no much larger clone falls within one base.

Study-level results and caveats: During tofacitinib treatment, many expanded lesional clones stuck around in both scalp and blood, and this persistence may partly explain why relapse happens after treatment is stopped. Compared with normal scalp, lesional scalp, particularly in alopecia totalis/universalis, had higher clonality and more expanded CD8+ clones, which suggests antigenic drive. Shared TCR sequences between patients were less evident than in mice, which may be partly attributable to HLA diversity in the patient population. Tofacitinib significantly lowered scalp clonality and the number of expanded CD8+ clones among the top 100 scalp clones. The treated cohort was small, with a single nonresponder, so links between baseline CD8+ expansion and response need larger studies. Resident alphabeta T cells in normal human skin are also sequenced, complicating scalp TCR repertoire analysis, unlike mouse skin dominated by gammadelta T cells.

The germline V gene encodes CDR1 MNHEY and CDR2 SMNVEV (reference sequence). V is clipped by 0 bases and J by 5 bases, and the sequence between their germline boundaries is 13 bases long. CDR3 length: 15 amino acids, cysteine to phenylalanine. Only the CDR3 portion is preserved as DNA: 45 bases, with reading frame beginning at the first base. Sample time point, as interpreted from the label and publication: 24 weeks on oral tofacitinib. The intended sense of this specimen's treatment or condition label: oral pan-JAK inhibitor, 5-10 mg twice daily. Peripheral blood and lesional scalp punch biopsies were obtained from patients with alopecia areata. PBMCs were isolated by density centrifugation and stained for CD3, CD4 and CD8, and CD4+ and CD8+ T cells were sorted on a FACSAria.

The sequence was collected from a human donor with alopecia areata. This sample comprised CD8+ T cells sorted from blood, obtained at week 24, from a patient treated with tofacitinib. The chain uses TRBV27 and TRBJ1-1; the D gene is unclear. The nucleotide sequence reads TGTGCCAGCAGTTTATCGTCCTCGTTAGGTACTGAAGCTTTCTTT. Its coded protein is CASSLSSSLGTEAFF.